These 18 T cell receptor beta chains came from one sample sequenced in a study of PD-1 blockade in classical Hodgkin lymphoma. After autologous stem cell transplantation all patients relapsed, and prior brentuximab vedotin exposure differed between cohorts. Repertoires were generated with immunoSEQ multiplex PCR, while TCRdb's copy carries only in-frame clones and drops some. The profile shows 35,000 to 45,000 clones, about nine tenths of them singletons. The sample here was peripheral blood mononuclear cells (PBMCs), taken at baseline. The receptors originated from a human donor with classical Hodgkin lymphoma.

The V gene is TRBV28, the J gene TRBJ2-5; a weak D match, TRBD2 (7 bases). Trimming pared 1 base from V and 4 bases from J, leaving 10 bases between. CDR1 MDHEN and CDR2 SYDVKM come from the germline V gene. The CDR3 is 14 residues long. The CDR3 nucleotides read TGTGCCAGCAGTTTATCTGGGGGGGCAGAGACCCAGTACTTC. Protein sequence: CASSLSGGAETQYF.

The chain employs TRBV29-1 and TRBJ2-3; unclear D gene. Trimming removed 3 bases at V and 6 bases at J, with 13 bases between. This CDR3 is 13 amino acids long. CDR1 is SQVTM and CDR2 is ANQGSEA in the germline V gene. The chain's CDR3 is CSVEAYYRDTQYF. The CDR3 DNA is TGCAGCGTTGAGGCTTACTATAGGGATACGCAGTATTTT.

V and J are TRBV29-1 and TRBJ1-3, with D perhaps matching TRBD1 (6 bases). The CDR3 has 13 residues. Trimming cost V 6 bases and J 4 bases, with 13 bases left between them. Germline V gene data show CDR1 as SQVTM and CDR2 as ANQGSEA. The CDR3 spells CSVTQGGGNTIYF. Written as DNA, the CDR3 is TGCAGCGTGACACAGGGAGGGGGAAACACCATATATTTT.

The J gene is TRBJ2-1, the V gene TRBV5-1; no reliable D call. The CDR3 sequence is 12 residues long. Germline loops: CDR1 SGHRS, CDR2 YFSETQ. Trimming removed 0 bases from V and 10 bases from J, with 8 bases in between. CDR3 bases: TGCGCCAGCAGCTTGGTAACATGGGAGCAGTTCTTC. Translation gives CASSLVTWEQFF.

This chain uses TRBV30 with TRBJ2-2, with 14 bases lining up with TRBD2. V lost 5 bases and J lost 4; bases outside the gene matches: 9. This CDR3 is 17 amino acids long. Germline assignment: CDR1 GTSNPN and CDR2 SVGIG (reference sequence). This chain's CDR3 is CAWEGLAGGRGTGELFF. As DNA, the CDR3 is TGTGCCTGGGAAGGACTAGCGGGAGGCCGTGGCACCGGGGAGCTGTTTTTT.

This chain links TRBV5-4 with TRBJ2-5, with 7 bases lining up with TRBD1. Germline CDR1 is SGHNT and CDR2 is YYREEE (reference sequence). Losses at the gene ends were 4 bases for V and 1 base for J; bases not matched to a gene: 4. This CDR3 comprises 14 residues. CDR3 protein: CASSLWDSQETQYF. DNA for the CDR3: TGTGCCAGCAGCCTCTGGGACAGCCAAGAGACCCAGTACTTC.

This clone has only one observation. The V and J genes are TRBV4-2 and TRBJ2-1; TRBD2 agrees at 7 bases. The CDR3 sequence is 17 residues long. Germline CDR1 reads LGHNA; CDR2 reads YNFKEQ. V trimming: 3 bases; J trimming: 0 bases; junction bases outside the gene matches: 8. As DNA, the CDR3 is TGTGCCAGCAGCCATTACACCGGCGGGAGCTCCTACAATGAGCAGTTCTTC. This sequence encodes CASSHYTGGSSYNEQFF.

V is TRBV6-1 and J is TRBJ1-2; 7 nucleotides align to TRBD1. The CDR3 has 13 amino acids. Per germline, CDR1 MNHNS and CDR2 SASEGT. The J segment lost 3 bases and the V segment lost 6 bases, leaving 4 bases of the junction unmatched. The CDR3 nucleotides read TGTGCCAGCAGAGTAGGGACAGACTATGGCTACACCTTC. This codes for CASRVGTDYGYTF.

This clone was seen just once. The chain couples TRBV7-8 to TRBJ2-1; D is ambiguous. Trimming cost V 5 bases and J 6 bases, with 14 bases left between them. Germline loops: CDR1 SGHVS, CDR2 FQNEAQ. This CDR3 spans 14 amino acids. CDR3 nucleotide sequence: TGTGCCAGCAGCACCCGGGCCCTCCTCAATGAGCAGTTCTTC. Its protein is CASSTRALLNEQFF.

The genes are TRBV4-2 and TRBJ2-7; 10 bases align to TRBD2. The V and J ends lost 1 base and 0 bases, in that order; junction bases with no gene match: 0. Germline V gene lookup returns CDR1 LGHNA and CDR2 YNFKEQ. This CDR3 contains 15 residues. The DNA for the CDR3 is TGTGCCAGCAGCCAAGGACTAGCGGGCTCCTACGAGCAGTACTTC. Amino acid sequence: CASSQGLAGSYEQYF.

The gene calls are TRBV6-5 and TRBJ1-5; 7 nucleotides match TRBD1. Germline CDR1 and CDR2: MNHEY and SVGAGI. The CDR3 length is 15 residues. V lost 0 bases, J lost 3 bases, and 2 bases stayed unmatched. CDR3 nucleotides: TGTGCCAGCAGTTACTCACAGGGGAACAATCAGCCCCAGCATTTT. Protein product: CASSYSQGNNQPQHF.

V is TRBV7-2 and J is TRBJ2-7; 7 bases agree with TRBD1. The CDR3 covers 14 residues. Germline assignment: CDR1 SGHTA and CDR2 FQGNSA. V dropped 5 bases and J dropped 4; count of bases not matched to a gene: 8. In nucleotides, the CDR3 is TGTGCCAGCAGCGCACACAGGGGAGAATACGAGCAGTACTTC. This translates into CASSAHRGEYEQYF.

Only a few counts were recorded for this clone. This chain joins TRBV18 and TRBJ1-3; 10 bases agree with TRBD1. The junction had 7 bases not matched to a gene; V was cut back by 5 bases and J by 6 bases. This CDR3 spans 15 amino acids. CDR1 KGHSH and CDR2 LQKENI come from the germline V gene. This chain's CDR3 is CASSSLDRGINTIYF. CDR3 in DNA: TGTGCCAGCTCATCATTGGACAGGGGGATAAACACCATATATTTT.

The genes are TRBV7-8 and TRBJ2-5; the D gene is possibly TRBD1 (6 bases). CDR1 and CDR2 (germline): SGHVS, FQNEAQ. The CDR3 totals 13 residues. V was cut by 3 bases and J by 3 bases, with 8 bases left in between. CDR3 in DNA: TGTGCCAGCAGCTTTGAGGGGGAAGAGACCCAGTACTTC. Translated: CASSFEGEETQYF.

V and J are TRBV2 and TRBJ2-1; tentative D call: TRBD2 (6 bases). Germline CDR1 is SNHLY and CDR2 is FYNNEI. The CDR3 sequence is 15 residues long. V was cut by 1 base and J by 1 base, with 8 bases left in between. The CDR3: CASSEGLASYNEQFF. The CDR3 nucleotides are TGTGCCAGCAGTGAAGGGCTAGCGTCCTACAATGAGCAGTTCTTC.

The rearrangement links TRBV7-2 to TRBJ2-3, with D maybe TRBD1 (5 bases). The CDR3 is 15 amino acids. Germline CDR1 and CDR2: SGHTA and FQGNSA. V was cut by 5 bases and J by 2 bases, with 14 bases left in between. CDR3 in DNA: TGTGCCAGCAGCCCAAGCCTAGGGGACACAGATACGCAGTATTTT. Protein: CASSPSLGDTDTQYF.

This chain's CDR3 is CASSYVSGEIQETQYF. In DNA, the CDR3 is TGTGCCAGCAGTTACGTCAGCGGGGAAATCCAAGAGACCCAGTACTTC. The chain recombines TRBV6-5 with TRBJ2-5, with 7 positions matching TRBD2. The V segment lost 2 bases and the J segment 1 base; nucleotides outside the gene matches: 7. The germline gives CDR1 MNHEY, CDR2 SVGAGI. CDR3 length: 16 residues.

This clone was counted a single time. The chain couples TRBV5-4 to TRBJ2-5; a weak D match, TRBD1 (5 bases). Germline V CDR1 and CDR2: SGHNT, YYREEE (reference sequence). CDR3 length equals 15 residues. The V end was cut by 4 bases, the J end by 2 bases, with 15 bases between. The CDR3 DNA is TGTGCCAGCAGCCCCCCGAAAGGGGAACAAGAGACCCAGTACTTC. It is translated as CASSPPKGEQETQYF.